Below are 18 T cell receptor beta chains sequenced from a single sample in a study of T-cell reconstitution after alpha-beta-depleted transplantation in children. Unique molecular identifiers were used to barcode this TCRbeta library. TCRdb ran MiXCR on the PCR reads and lists one entry per CDR3 protein. In the table there are hundreds of thousands of distinct CDR3 sequences, under 20% of which are singletons. Sequenced material: PBMCs, mostly from graft donor cells, taken 360 days after TCRalphabeta/CD19-depleted stem cell transplant. These receptors were taken from a male patient younger than 18 who had a stem cell transplant for acute lymphoblastic leukemia, so the T cells may come from the graft donor.

The chain joins TRBV6-1 to TRBJ1-4; D may be TRBD1 (6 bases). Germline values: CDR1 MNHNS, CDR2 SASEGT. Trimming pared 6 bases from V and 7 bases from J, leaving 18 bases between. The CDR3 contains 15 residues. The CDR3 nucleotides are TGTGCCAGCAGGGAACAAGGGGGGGGCTCTGAAAAACTGTTTTTT. This gives the protein CASREQGGGSEKLFF.

This chain joins TRBV7-3 and TRBJ2-1; a weak D match, TRBD2 (6 bases). Trimming cost V 5 bases and J 5 bases, with 10 bases left between them. Germline lookup yields CDR1 SGHTA and CDR2 FQGTGA. This CDR3 comprises 13 residues. CDR3 region: CASSPLANNEQFF. In DNA form, the CDR3 reads TGTGCCAGCAGCCCACTAGCCAACAATGAGCAGTTCTTC.

The chain joins TRBV23-1 to TRBJ2-2; no clear D gene. TRBV23-1 is treated as an ORF (open reading frame) with a function not yet certain. Trimming took off 2 bases at V and 3 bases at J, with 16 bases between the two ends. The CDR3 is 17 amino acids. DNA for the CDR3: TGCGCCAGCAGTCAACTCCTGAGGCTCGAAGACACCGGGGAGCTGTTTTTT. Its protein is CASSQLLRLEDTGELFF.

The chain uses TRBV2 and TRBJ2-2, with 9 bases identical to TRBD2. The CDR3 consists of 15 residues. CDR1 is SNHLY and CDR2 is FYNNEI in the germline V gene. V shed 7 bases, J shed 3 bases, and the junction held 6 bases outside the gene matches. DNA for the CDR3: TGTGCCAGCAAGATAGCGGGAGCCTACACCGGGGAGCTGTTTTTT. Translation gives CASKIAGAYTGELFF.

This clonotype turned up a few times. The chain couples TRBV29-1 to TRBJ2-7; D gene ambiguous. The CDR3 covers 14 residues. Per germline, CDR1 SQVTM and CDR2 ANQGSEA. Trimming removed 5 bases from V and 3 bases from J, with 17 bases in between. In DNA form, the CDR3 reads TGCAGCGTTCCCCAACGGGTCACCTTCTACGAGCAGTACTTC. Residues: CSVPQRVTFYEQYF.

The sample holds a few counts of this clonotype. The V gene is TRBV21-1, the J gene TRBJ2-7. TRBV21-1 is listed as a pseudogene. The CDR3 runs 13 residues. The CDR3: CASSTKVSYEQYF. The CDR3 DNA reads TGTGCCAGCAGCACTAAGGTCTCCTACGAGCAGTACTTC.

This clonotype was found a few times. The chain recombines TRBV20-1 with TRBJ2-1; a weak D match, TRBD2 (5 bases). Germline V CDR1 and CDR2: DFQATT, SNEGSKA (reference sequence). CDR3 length equals 13 residues. Trimming left V 8 bases short and J 6 bases short, with 17 bases between. In nucleotides, the CDR3 is TGCAGTAAAGTGGCGCCCCGGGGCAATGAGCAGTTCTTC. Amino acid sequence: CSKVAPRGNEQFF.

The rearrangement links TRBV5-1 to TRBJ1-1; 8 bases align to TRBD1. Looked up from germline, CDR1 is SGHRS and CDR2 is YFSETQ. The length of the CDR3 is 15 residues. V lost 6 bases to trimming and J lost 10 bases; unmatched junction nucleotides: 17. CDR3 sequence: CASTERSEWTGRAFF. In DNA, the CDR3 is TGCGCCAGCACAGAACGATCAGAGTGGACAGGGAGAGCTTTCTTT.

The chain links TRBV9 to TRBJ2-3, with 10 bases aligning to TRBD1. The V gene end was trimmed by 4 bases and the J gene end by 5 bases; junction bases not matched to a gene: 4. The CDR3 length is 14 residues. The germline CDR1 and CDR2 sequences are SGDLS and YYNGEE. DNA for the CDR3: TGTGCCAGCAGCACGGGACAGGGGAGAGATACGCAGTATTTT. It specifies CASSTGQGRDTQYF.

This clonotype was picked up many times. The chain links TRBV20-1 to TRBJ2-1; TRBD2 is a possible D gene (5 bases). V lost 1 base and J 0 bases, leaving 10 bases between the germline ends. CDR3 size: 15 residues. Germline V gene data show CDR1 as DFQATT and CDR2 as SNEGSKA (reference sequence). DNA for the CDR3: TGCAGTGCTAGAGTGGGAGTACGCTCCTACAATGAGCAGTTCTTC. Its translation is CSARVGVRSYNEQFF.

The J gene is TRBJ1-1, the V gene TRBV9; unclear D gene. The V end lost 4 bases, the J end lost 5 bases, and 12 bases lay between the germline ends. The CDR3 has 13 residues. The germline gives CDR1 SGDLS, CDR2 YYNGEE. CDR3 sequence reads: CASSPPRYTEAFF. As DNA, the CDR3 is TGTGCCAGCAGCCCCCCCCGGTATACTGAAGCTTTCTTT.

The J gene is TRBJ1-2, the V gene TRBV5-6, with D unresolved. Trimming took 0 bases from V and 8 from J, leaving 11 bases between them. In germline, CDR1 is SGHDT, CDR2 YYEEEE. The CDR3 loop spans 13 amino acids. The chain's CDR3 is CASSLGQVEGYTF. The CDR3 coding sequence is TGTGCCAGCAGCTTGGGGCAGGTGGAGGGCTACACCTTC.

V gene TRBV20-1 combines with J gene TRBJ2-2, with no clear D. Trimming took off 0 bases at V and 3 bases at J, with 2 bases between the two ends. The CDR3 covers 12 residues. The germline CDR1 and CDR2 sequences are DFQATT and SNEGSKA (reference sequence). The CDR3 coding sequence is TGCAGTGCTAGAGAGGACACCGGGGAGCTGTTTTTT. Its protein product is CSAREDTGELFF.

The CDR3: CASSTGGQGRGRNEQYF. The CDR3 DNA reads as TGTGCCAGCAGCACCGGGGGACAGGGGAGGGGTAGAAACGAGCAGTACTTC. The rearrangement links TRBV7-8 to TRBJ2-7, with TRBD1 matching 10 bases. The CDR3 runs 17 residues. Germline trimming cut 5 bases from V and 5 bases from J; bases unmatched to any gene: 15. The germline gives CDR1 SGHVS, CDR2 FQNEAQ.

In this sample, this clonotype turned up a few times. The chain joins TRBV7-8 to TRBJ2-2; D is unresolved. The V gene lost 8 bases and the J gene lost 3 bases, with 7 bases spanning the gap. CDR3 length: 12 residues. The V gene's germline CDR1 is SGHVS and CDR2 FQNEAQ. CDR3 nucleotides: TGTGCCAGCTTGCGAGACACCGGGGAGCTGTTTTTT. It encodes CASLRDTGELFF.

The chain recombines TRBV20-1 with TRBJ2-7; a possible D gene is TRBD2 (5 bases). The CDR3 contains 10 residues. Germline assignment: CDR1 DFQATT and CDR2 SNEGSKA (reference sequence). Trimming removed 4 bases from V and 6 bases from J, with 7 bases in between. The CDR3 DNA is TGCAGTGCTAAACTAGTCGAGCAGTACTTC. Amino acid sequence: CSAKLVEQYF.

This clonotype showed up just a few times. The chain uses TRBV9 and TRBJ2-3, with 10 nucleotides matching TRBD2. With 3 bases clipped from V and 5 bases from J, the junction kept 6 bases outside the gene matches. The CDR3 has 15 amino acids. In germline, CDR1 is SGDLS, CDR2 YYNGEE. CDR3 sequence: CASSASGSIGDTQYF. In nucleotides, the CDR3 is TGTGCCAGCAGCGCTAGCGGGAGTATTGGAGATACGCAGTATTTT.

This chain links TRBV12-3 or TRBV12-4 with TRBJ1-1; tentative D call: TRBD1 (5 bases). This CDR3 is 11 amino acids long. V lost 6 bases, J lost 11 bases, and 13 bases lay in between. CDR3 in amino acids: CASRGGLDAFF. The CDR3 DNA follows: TGTGCCAGCAGGGGGGGACTAGATGCTTTCTTT.